The 12 T cell receptor beta chains in this list originate from one sample, sequenced in a study of CD8 T cells in Susac syndrome (dated by TCRdb to between 2018 and 2021). Libraries came from the immunoSEQ multiplex PCR assay. RNA was extracted with the RNeasy kit and 0.5 to 1 ug was reverse transcribed using random hexamers. TCRdb handled the public reads itself, with Q25 trimming in fastp and clone calling in MiXCR, and kept productive beta chains. Merged by CDR3 protein, the rows form single entries marked with the most common genes and DNA. The sample contains 150,000 to 200,000 distinct CDR3 sequences, approximately 96% of them found a single time. The ten largest clones take up about 0.093% of the sample. Sequencing was done on a sample of CD4+ T cells from PBMCs. The receptor set was obtained from a human donor with multiple sclerosis.

CDR3 in DNA: TGTGCCAGCAGCCCACCACGGACAGGGATCTCCTACGAGCAGTACTTC. Translated: CASSPPRTGISYEQYF. The chain employs TRBV7-2 and TRBJ2-7; the match to TRBD1 covers 8 bases. Germline CDR1 reads SGHTA; CDR2 reads FQGNSA. The CDR3 is 16 residues long. V was clipped by 5 bases and J by 0 bases; unmatched bases: 9.

The DNA for the CDR3 is TGTGCCAGCAGCGCGAGAGTGGCTAGCACAGATACGCAGTATTTT. Translated: CASSARVASTDTQYF. This chain connects TRBV9 to TRBJ2-3, with D hard to call. Per the germline V gene, CDR1 is SGDLS and CDR2 is YYNGEE. The CDR3 totals 15 residues. Trimming cost V 3 bases and J 0 bases, with 11 bases left between them.

The V gene is TRBV29-1, the J gene TRBJ1-1, with D possibly being TRBD1 (5 bases). Germline values: CDR1 SQVTM, CDR2 ANQGSEA. This CDR3 contains 11 residues. The V and J ends lost 7 bases and 4 bases respectively, with 10 bases between them. This CDR3 is CSGARGTEAFF. DNA for the CDR3: TGCAGCGGGGCGAGGGGCACTGAAGCTTTCTTT. The variable domain in full, completed from reference TRBV29-1 and TRBJ1-1, reads SAVISQKPSRDICQRGTSLTIQCQVDSQVTMMFWYRQQPGQSLTLIATANQGSEATYESGFVIDKFPISRPNLTFSTLTVSNMSPEDSSIYLCSGARGTEAFFGQGTRLTVV.

This chain connects TRBV4-1 to TRBJ1-4, with no clear D. V gave up 1 base and J gave up 4 bases, with 10 bases separating them. The CDR3 has 15 amino acids. Per the germline V gene, CDR1 is MGHRA and CDR2 is YSYEKL. The CDR3 loop reads CASSQGDRGNEKLFF. CDR3 DNA: TGCGCCAGCAGCCAAGGGGATCGGGGTAATGAAAAACTGTTTTTT.

The chain joins TRBV18 to TRBJ2-1, with D possibly being TRBD2 (6 bases). With 2 bases removed from V and 1 base from J, the gap between germline ends came to 6 bases. This CDR3 is 14 amino acids long. The germline V gene has CDR1 KGHSH and CDR2 LQKENI. The CDR3 loop is CASSPGGSYNEQFF. For the CDR3, the DNA is TGTGCCAGCTCACCAGGGGGGTCCTACAATGAGCAGTTCTTC.

This chain joins TRBV18 and TRBJ2-3, with D unclear. V lost 4 bases and J 4 bases, leaving 12 bases between the germline ends. CDR1 is KGHSH and CDR2 is LQKENI in the germline V gene. This CDR3 has 14 residues. CDR3 in amino acids: CASSQNFGADTQYF. The CDR3 DNA follows: TGTGCCAGCTCACAAAATTTCGGCGCAGATACGCAGTATTTT.

This chain links TRBV5-1 with TRBJ2-1; D is unclear. This CDR3 contains 13 residues. V was clipped by 5 bases and J by 3 bases, with 9 bases between them. Germline V gene lookup returns CDR1 SGHRS and CDR2 YFSETQ. The CDR3, as DNA: TGCGCCAGCAGAACCAAAAACTACAATGAGCAGTTCTTC. This codes for CASRTKNYNEQFF. The full variable domain, with the rest looked up from reference TRBV5-1 and TRBJ2-1, is KAGVTQTPRYLIKTRGQQVTLSCSPISGHRSVSWYQQTPGQGLQFLFEYFSETQRNKGNFPGRFSGRQFSNSRSEMNVSTLELGDSALYLCASRTKNYNEQFFGPGTRLTVL.

The rearrangement links TRBV20-1 to TRBJ2-7, with D tentatively TRBD2 (5 bases). The CDR3 has 14 amino acids. CDR1 and CDR2 (germline): DFQATT, SNEGSKA (reference sequence). V shed 1 base and J shed 2 bases, with 12 bases lying between them. The CDR3 DNA reads TGCAGTGCTAGAGGAGGCCGGGGAACCTACGAGCAGTACTTC. Its protein product is CSARGGRGTYEQYF.

The genes are TRBV24-1 and TRBJ2-1; 7 nucleotides align to TRBD2. The germline V gene encodes CDR1 KGHDR and CDR2 SFDVKD. J was trimmed by 0 bases and V by 3 bases; bases with no gene match: 4. The CDR3 is made up of 16 amino acids. In DNA, the CDR3 is TGTGCCACCAGTGATCCCCGGGGGGACTCCTACAATGAGCAGTTCTTC. This sequence encodes CATSDPRGDSYNEQFF.

In this sample, this clonotype turned up once. The chain joins TRBV20-1 to TRBJ1-6; TRBD1 might be the D (6 bases). From germline, CDR1 is DFQATT and CDR2 SNEGSKA (reference sequence). The CDR3 spans 14 residues. V dropped 6 bases and J dropped 9 bases, with 18 bases sitting between them. As DNA, the CDR3 is TGCAGTGCGCAACAGGGTCTCAGTGGTTCACCCCTCCACTTT. Translation gives CSAQQGLSGSPLHF.

This clonotype was detected once. The CDR3 loop reads CASSPLGVMDTGELFF. DNA for the CDR3: TGTGCCAGCAGTCCCCTCGGGGTGATGGACACCGGGGAGCTGTTTTTT. The rearrangement joins TRBV7-8 to TRBJ2-2; weak D call: TRBD2 (5 bases). V lost 6 bases and J 3 bases, leaving 17 bases between the germline ends. The CDR3 is made up of 16 amino acids. CDR1 and CDR2 (germline): SGHVS, FQNEAQ.

This chain links TRBV4-3 with TRBJ2-3; D is possibly TRBD2 (7 bases). Trimming cost V 2 bases and J 4 bases, with 13 bases left between them. CDR1 is LGHNA, CDR2 YSLEER, per germline. The CDR3 runs 15 residues. CDR3 in DNA: TGCGCCAGCAGCCAAAGGGGAGGGGGAGCAGATACGCAGTATTTT. It specifies CASSQRGGGADTQYF.